This entry lists 22 T cell receptor beta chains sequenced from one sample in a study of blood T cell repertoires in COVID-19. Produced via immunoSEQ multiplex PCR; TCRdb's table is partial and in-frame only. This sample has 160,000 or so clones, with about four fifths found just once. The sequenced sample was peripheral blood. These receptor sequences come from a man aged 55 to 70 with acute or convalescent COVID-19.

This chain links TRBV6-2 or TRBV6-3 with TRBJ2-1, with 9 bases aligning to TRBD2. The germline gives CDR1 MNHEY, CDR2 SVGEGT. The CDR3 runs to 14 residues. V was pared by 6 bases and J by 4 bases, with 4 bases of the junction left unmatched. CDR3 DNA: TGTGCCAGCAGCATAGCGGGGGCATACAATGAGCAGTTCTTC. Protein product: CASSIAGAYNEQFF.

The V and J genes are TRBV7-3 and TRBJ2-1; TRBD2 matches at 15 bases. J gave up 4 bases and V 5 bases, and 6 bases lay outside the gene matches. CDR1 and CDR2 from the germline V gene are SGHTA and FQGTGA. The CDR3 contains 17 residues. The CDR3 here is CASSPGTSGGPYNEQFF. For the CDR3, the DNA is TGTGCCAGCAGCCCGGGGACTAGCGGGGGGCCTTACAATGAGCAGTTCTTC.

The V and J genes are TRBV2 and TRBJ2-3, with D tentatively TRBD2 (6 bases). The germline V and J ends were trimmed by 2 bases and 3 bases, with 9 bases remaining between them. Germline V CDR1 and CDR2: SNHLY, FYNNEI. The CDR3 contains 14 residues. DNA of the CDR3: TGTGCCAGCAGTGAATTTCTAGCGACAGATACGCAGTATTTT. This translates into CASSEFLATDTQYF.

This chain connects TRBV3-1 (or the pseudogene TRBV3-2) to TRBJ1-2; no clear D. This CDR3 is 13 amino acids long. V shed 1 base and J shed 3 bases, with 6 bases lying between them. Germline CDR1 is LGHDT and CDR2 is YNNKEL (reference sequence). CDR3 sequence (DNA): TGTGCCAGCAGCCAAGTGGCAGACTATGGCTACACCTTC. Its protein is CASSQVADYGYTF.

This clone was seen more than once but under ten times. J is TRBJ2-5 and V is TRBV3-1 (or the pseudogene TRBV3-2), with D perhaps matching TRBD2 (5 bases). The CDR3 runs 13 residues. Per the germline V gene, CDR1 is LGHDT and CDR2 is YNNKEL (reference sequence). The V end lost 4 bases, the J end lost 5 bases, and 11 bases lay between the germline ends. For the CDR3, the DNA is TGTGCCAGCAGCCCTCGACGGAGGGAGACCCAGTACTTC. Translated, it gives CASSPRRRETQYF.

This sequence joins TRBV5-1 and TRBJ2-2; 12 positions match TRBD2. Germline V gene sequence: CDR1 SGHRS, CDR2 YFSETQ. V dropped 2 bases and J dropped 4; count of bases not matched to a gene: 6. The CDR3 has 17 amino acids. DNA of the CDR3: TGCGCCAGCAGCTTCCAATCGACTAGCGGGAGCACCGGGGAGCTGTTTTTT. Amino acids: CASSFQSTSGSTGELFF.

The rearrangement uses TRBV7-2 and TRBJ2-2; 9 bases agree with TRBD1. This CDR3 spans 15 amino acids. Trimming at V came to 6 bases and at J to 6 bases, leaving 8 bases not matched to a gene. Per germline, CDR1 SGHTA and CDR2 FQGNSA. CDR3 sequence: CASRSGQGTAGELFF. The CDR3 DNA reads as TGTGCCAGCAGGTCGGGACAGGGTACAGCCGGGGAGCTGTTTTTT.

The chain recombines TRBV20-1 with TRBJ2-5, with D perhaps matching TRBD1 (6 bases). Deletions cut 6 bases from V and 4 bases from J, with 9 bases between. The CDR3 is made up of 11 amino acids. Germline loops: CDR1 DFQATT, CDR2 SNEGSKA (reference sequence). This chain's CDR3 is CSAPDRETQYF. CDR3 bases: TGCAGTGCCCCGGACAGAGAGACCCAGTACTTC.

The chain joins TRBV5-1 to TRBJ2-3, with 12 bases that match TRBD2. The CDR3 is made up of 18 amino acids. In germline, CDR1 is SGHRS, CDR2 YFSETQ. With 3 bases clipped from V and 2 bases from J, the junction kept 10 bases outside the gene matches. The CDR3: CASSWGTSGLGITDTQYF. Here the CDR3 DNA reads TGCGCCAGCAGCTGGGGGACTAGCGGGCTGGGGATCACAGATACGCAGTATTTT.

The chain carries TRBV7-9 and TRBJ1-4, with 7 bases that match TRBD1. Germline CDR1 reads SEHNR; CDR2 reads FQNEAQ (reference sequence). This CDR3 is 15 amino acids long. Unmatched junction bases numbered 4, after V lost 1 base and J lost 5 bases. The CDR3 is CASSLGGTENEKLFF. The CDR3 DNA is TGTGCCAGCAGCTTAGGTGGGACAGAGAATGAAAAACTGTTTTTT. Complete variable domain (other parts from reference TRBV7-9 and TRBJ1-4): DTGVSQNPRHKITKRGQNVTFRCDPISEHNRLYWYRQTLGQGPEFLTYFQNEAQLEKSRLLSDRFSAERPKGSFSTLEIQRTEQGDSAMYLCASSLGGTENEKLFFGSGTQLSVL.

V and J are TRBV18 and TRBJ2-2; D not certain. The CDR3 spans 13 residues. V was clipped by 3 bases and J by 5 bases, with 7 bases between them. Germline CDR1 is KGHSH and CDR2 is LQKENI. The CDR3 region is CASSPRMTGELFF. The CDR3, as DNA: TGTGCCAGCTCACCCAGGATGACCGGGGAGCTGTTTTTT.

This sequence joins TRBV28 and TRBJ2-7; the match to TRBD2 covers 11 bases. Unmatched junction bases numbered 11, after V lost 6 bases and J lost 7 bases. The CDR3 runs to 15 residues. Germline CDR1 is MDHEN and CDR2 is SYDVKM. The chain's CDR3 is CASRGGGASGREQYF. CDR3 DNA: TGTGCCAGCAGGGGGGGCGGAGCTAGCGGGAGGGAGCAGTACTTC.

The chain couples TRBV6-2 or TRBV6-3 to TRBJ2-5; the D gene is possibly TRBD1 (6 bases). The CDR3 consists of 12 residues. V was cut by 6 bases and J by 7 bases, with 12 bases left in between. Germline CDR1 is MNHEY and CDR2 is SVGEGT. CDR3 in amino acids: CASSPRGSTQYF. The CDR3 DNA reads as TGTGCCAGCAGCCCCAGGGGCTCGACCCAGTACTTC.

The gene calls are TRBV5-1 and TRBJ2-3; 10 bases match TRBD1. The CDR3 length is 14 residues. V lost 3 bases and J lost 4; bases outside the gene matches: 2. Germline CDR1 and CDR2: SGHRS and YFSETQ. The CDR3 region is CASSSGQGSDTQYF. The CDR3 nucleotides read TGCGCCAGCAGCTCGGGACAGGGGTCAGATACGCAGTATTTT. The variable domain in full, completed from reference TRBV5-1 and TRBJ2-3, reads KAGVTQTPRYLIKTRGQQVTLSCSPISGHRSVSWYQQTPGQGLQFLFEYFSETQRNKGNFPGRFSGRQFSNSRSEMNVSTLELGDSALYLCASSSGQGSDTQYFGPGTRLTVL.

The sample holds a few counts of this clone. The chain is built from TRBV25-1 and TRBJ2-7; D is unresolved. Between the trimmed V and J ends, which lost 5 bases and 0 bases, there was a span of 8 bases. In germline, CDR1 is MGHDK, CDR2 SYGVNS. There are 13 residues in the CDR3. CDR3 DNA sequence: TGTGCCAGCAGTACTCCTACCTCCTACGAGCAGTACTTC. Its protein is CASSTPTSYEQYF.

The chain recombines TRBV7-2 with TRBJ1-5; the D gene is possibly TRBD1 (5 bases). The CDR3 is 16 amino acids. Germline CDR1 reads SGHTA; CDR2 reads FQGNSA. V lost 2 bases and J 10 bases, leaving 21 bases between the germline ends. The CDR3 DNA is TGTGCCAGCAGCTTACTCCCCGGCGGGGGGAAGAGCCCCCAGCATTTT. Translating it yields CASSLLPGGGKSPQHF.

The chain employs TRBV2 and TRBJ1-5; no definite D call. Looked up from germline, CDR1 is SNHLY and CDR2 is FYNNEI. The CDR3 runs 15 residues. Deletions cut 1 base from V and 0 bases from J, with 7 bases between. The CDR3, as DNA: TGTGCCAGCAGTGAAGAACGGTATAGCAATCAGCCCCAGCATTTT. It translates to CASSEERYSNQPQHF.

The rearrangement uses TRBV5-1 and TRBJ2-3, with 8 bases that match TRBD2. The length of the CDR3 is 16 residues. CDR1 and CDR2 from the germline V gene are SGHRS and YFSETQ. The V and J ends lost 3 bases and 6 bases, in that order; junction bases with no gene match: 12. The CDR3 nucleotides are TGCGCCAGCAGCTCGTGGACTAGCCTCAAGGTCGATACGCAGTATTTT. Translating it yields CASSSWTSLKVDTQYF.

This clone was counted a single time. The V call is TRBV28, the J call TRBJ2-3; 10 positions agree with TRBD1. V gave up 4 bases and J gave up 4 bases; unmatched junction bases: 17. Germline V gene lookup returns CDR1 MDHEN and CDR2 SYDVKM. CDR3 length: 19 residues. CDR3 region: CASSSYNPRDRGQSDTQYF. CDR3 DNA sequence: TGTGCCAGCAGTTCGTACAACCCCCGGGACAGGGGACAGTCAGATACGCAGTATTTT. The full variable domain, in which reference TRBV28 and TRBJ2-3 provide the parts outside the CDR3, is DVKVTQSSRYLVKRTGEKVFLECVQDMDHENMFWYRQDPGLGLRLIYFSYDVKMKEKGDIPEGYSVSREKKERFSLILESASTNQTSMYLCASSSYNPRDRGQSDTQYFGPGTRLTVL.

This clone came up a few times. J is TRBJ2-5 and V is TRBV5-1; D may be TRBD1 (6 bases). The CDR3 sequence is 19 residues long. CDR1 and CDR2 from the germline V gene are SGHRS and YFSETQ. V was pared by 3 bases and J by 5 bases, with 29 bases between. The CDR3 nucleotides read TGCGCCAGCAGCTGGGCGGACAGCAACAGGCAAAGGCCAGGGGAGACCCAGTACTTC. This encodes CASSWADSNRQRPGETQYF.

The V call is TRBV7-9, the J call TRBJ2-5; D gene uncertain. The CDR3 loop spans 12 amino acids. The germline V gene has CDR1 SEHNR and CDR2 FQNEAQ (reference sequence). V dropped 5 bases and J dropped 4 bases, with 8 bases sitting between them. CDR3 amino acids: CASSPHGETQYF. In nucleotides, the CDR3 is TGTGCCAGCAGCCCACATGGAGAGACCCAGTACTTC.

The V call is TRBV4-1, the J call TRBJ2-3; TRBD2 agrees at 13 bases. Germline values: CDR1 MGHRA, CDR2 YSYEKL. J gave up 3 bases and V 2 bases, and 5 bases lay outside the gene matches. The CDR3 runs 17 residues. The CDR3: CASSQPRLAGGTDTQYF. The CDR3 nucleotides are TGCGCCAGCAGCCAACCCCGACTAGCGGGAGGTACAGATACGCAGTATTTT.